The 11 T cell receptor beta chains reported below all come from one sample, sequenced in a study of blood T cell repertoires in COVID-19. Libraries were prepared by immunoSEQ multiplex PCR; TCRdb keeps only in-frame clonotypes and omits some of them. The table shows about 340,000 clones, with around 86% occurring only once. The specimen was peripheral blood. The receptors shown here come from a woman aged 50 to 65 with COVID-19, enrolled during active disease.

This rearrangement joins TRBV4-3 to TRBJ2-1; 8 positions agree with TRBD2. CDR1 and CDR2 from the germline V gene are LGHNA and YSLEER. CDR3 length: 17 residues. Trimming took 2 bases from V and 4 from J; bases not matched to a gene: 10. CDR3 amino acids: CASSQSASSGGYNEQFF. In DNA form, the CDR3 reads TGCGCCAGCAGCCAAAGTGCATCCAGCGGGGGTTACAATGAGCAGTTCTTC.

The chain couples TRBV3-1 (or the pseudogene TRBV3-2) to TRBJ1-2; TRBD1 might be the D (6 bases). The CDR3 is 15 residues long. Germline CDR1 and CDR2: LGHDT and YNNKEL (reference sequence). Between the trimmed V and J ends, which lost 5 bases and 4 bases, there was a span of 17 bases. The CDR3 coding sequence is TGTGCCAGCAGCTTGTACCCCGGGACACCCTATGGCTACACCTTC. Protein product: CASSLYPGTPYGYTF.

The V call is TRBV5-1, the J call TRBJ1-1; 8 nucleotides match TRBD1. Looked up from germline, CDR1 is SGHRS and CDR2 is YFSETQ. This CDR3 comprises 15 residues. Losses at the gene ends were 0 bases for V and 4 bases for J; bases not matched to a gene: 5. CDR3 coding DNA: TGCGCCAGCAGCTTGGGAGGGACAGGAGGCACTGAAGCTTTCTTT. This translates into CASSLGGTGGTEAFF.

This chain links TRBV7-9 with TRBJ1-4; D perhaps matches TRBD1 (6 bases). V lost 3 bases and J lost 10, with 18 bases in between. This CDR3 has 15 residues. CDR1 is SEHNR and CDR2 is FQNEAQ in the germline V gene (reference sequence). The CDR3 DNA reads as TGTGCCAGCAGCTTCGGGACAAACCCAGATGGAAAACTGTTTTTT. Translating gives CASSFGTNPDGKLFF.

J is TRBJ1-1 and V is TRBV7-9, with no clear D. From germline, CDR1 is SEHNR and CDR2 FQNEAQ (reference sequence). The CDR3 is 14 residues long. V was clipped by 2 bases and J by 0 bases, with 7 bases between them. The CDR3 DNA is TGTGCCAGCAGCTTAATACAGTTGAACACTGAAGCTTTCTTT. Encoded protein: CASSLIQLNTEAFF.

The CDR3 sequence: CASSKDRGHYEQYF. In DNA, the CDR3 is TGCGCCAGCAGTAAGGACAGGGGGCACTACGAGCAGTACTTC. The chain has TRBV10-2 and TRBJ2-7, with 11 bases identical to TRBD1. The ends lost 5 bases at V and 3 bases at J; junction bases unmatched: 3. Germline V gene lookup returns CDR1 WSHSY and CDR2 SAAADI. This CDR3 is built from 14 residues.

The chain couples TRBV5-6 to TRBJ2-7, with a tentative D call TRBD1 (6 bases). CDR1 and CDR2 (germline): SGHDT, YYEEEE. The CDR3 runs to 13 residues. V was trimmed by 4 bases and J by 4 bases, leaving 12 bases between them. Written as DNA, the CDR3 is TGTGCCAGCAGCCGTCCAACAGGGTACGAGCAGTACTTC. Amino acid sequence: CASSRPTGYEQYF.

Only one count was recorded for this clone. The chain recombines TRBV18 with TRBJ2-2; 9 nucleotides match TRBD1. The V and J ends lost 2 bases and 2 bases, in that order; junction bases with no gene match: 9. There are 18 residues in the CDR3. Germline V CDR1 and CDR2: KGHSH, LQKENI. The chain's CDR3 is CASSPSTGGGFNTGELFF. The CDR3 coding sequence is TGTGCCAGCTCACCATCAACAGGGGGCGGATTCAACACCGGGGAGCTGTTTTTT.

A word on this clone: The sample carries other DNA sequences with the same CDR3. This chain links TRBV7-2 with TRBJ2-7, with D hard to call. The V gene lost 3 bases and the J gene lost 2 bases, with 8 bases spanning the gap. CDR1 and CDR2 (germline): SGHTA, FQGNSA. The CDR3 spans 13 residues. In DNA form, the CDR3 reads TGTGCCAGCAGCTTGGCGAGGACCTACGAGCAGTACTTC. This codes for CASSLARTYEQYF. Full variable domain (remainder filled in from reference TRBV7-2 and TRBJ2-7): GAGVSQSPSNKVTEKGKDVELRCDPISGHTALYWYRQSLGQGLEFLIYFQGNSAPDKSGLPSDRFSAERTGGSVSTLTIQRTQQEDSAVYLCASSLARTYEQYFGPGTRLTVT.

DNA of the CDR3: TGTGCCAGCAGGGACAGGGGGCCGGACACTGAAGCTTTCTTT. Its translation: CASRDRGPDTEAFF. V is TRBV7-9 and J is TRBJ1-1, with 11 bases matching TRBD1. Trimming at V came to 6 bases and at J to 3 bases, leaving 3 bases not matched to a gene. The CDR3 extends over 14 amino acids. CDR1 is SEHNR, CDR2 FQNEAQ, per germline (reference sequence). The full variable domain, completed using reference TRBV7-9 and TRBJ1-1, is DTGVSQNPRHKITKRGQNVTFRCDPISEHNRLYWYRQTLGQGPEFLTYFQNEAQLEKSRLLSDRFSAERPKGSFSTLEIQRTEQGDSAMYLCASRDRGPDTEAFFGQGTRLTVV.

This chain links TRBV6-6 with TRBJ2-3, with D unclear. The CDR3 sequence is 11 residues long. V gave up 3 bases and J gave up 7 bases, with 5 bases separating them. Germline CDR1 is MNHNY and CDR2 is SVGAGI (reference sequence). The CDR3 sequence is CASSYSNTQYF. Written as DNA, the CDR3 is TGTGCCAGCAGTTATTCCAATACGCAGTATTTT.